The 20 T cell receptor beta chains below were found in one sample sequenced in a study of T cells in Graves' hyperthyroidism and ophthalmopathy. The CDR3 regions of TCR beta were amplified from RNA transcripts. First-round RT-PCR with HTBI primers amplified the TCR CDR3 region. One entry per CDR3 protein, called by TCRdb with MiXCR from the multiplex PCR reads. The top ten clones hold 6.5% to 9% of a sample with around 620,000 distinct CDR3 sequences, 14% of them seen once. The specimen sequenced was blood. The receptor source for this set is a woman younger than 35 with Graves' ophthalmopathy.

The rearrangement joins TRBV5-6 to TRBJ1-6, with unresolved D. CDR3 length: 15 amino acids. Germline CDR1 reads SGHDT; CDR2 reads YYEEEE. V shed 2 bases and J shed 3 bases, with 9 bases lying between them. The CDR3 sequence is CASSLGGFYNSPLHF. The CDR3 bases are TGTGCCAGCAGCTTAGGAGGGTTCTATAATTCACCCCTCCACTTT. The full variable domain, in which reference TRBV5-6 and TRBJ1-6 provide the parts outside the CDR3, is DAGVTQSPTHLIKTRGQQVTLRCSPKSGHDTVSWYQQALGQGPQFIFQYYEEEERQRGNFPDRFSGHQFPNYSSELNVNALLLGDSALYLCASSLGGFYNSPLHFGNGTRLTVT.

This clonotype was found many times. The CDR3 reads CASSQEGAGRREQYF. CDR3 nucleotide sequence: TGTGCCAGCAGCCAAGAAGGGGCAGGCCGACGCGAGCAGTACTTC. This chain connects TRBV3-1 to TRBJ2-7, with a possible D match to TRBD1 (5 bases). The V end lost 0 bases, the J end lost 6 bases, and 15 bases lay between the germline ends. This CDR3 has 15 residues. Germline assignment: CDR1 LGHDT and CDR2 YNNKEL (reference sequence).

This clonotype was seen at least ten times. The J gene is TRBJ1-3, the V gene TRBV20-1, with D possibly being TRBD1 (5 bases). The CDR3 loop spans 15 amino acids. The V gene's germline CDR1 is DFQATT and CDR2 SNEGSKA (reference sequence). V was clipped by 6 bases and J by 0 bases, with 15 bases between them. The CDR3 sequence is CSATGPYHSGNTIYF. Here the CDR3 DNA reads TGCAGTGCCACAGGCCCATACCACTCTGGAAACACCATATATTTT.

CDR3 loop: CASSPGTGTRETQYF. The CDR3 DNA reads as TGTGCCAGCAGCCCCGGGACAGGGACGAGAGAGACCCAGTACTTC. The chain employs TRBV11-3 and TRBJ2-5; 9 bases are a match to TRBD1. V was clipped by 5 bases and J by 4 bases; unmatched bases: 8. This CDR3 contains 15 residues. CDR1 and CDR2 (germline): SGHNT, YENEEA.

This clonotype was recorded at least ten times. The rearrangement joins TRBV5-1 to TRBJ2-1; D uncertain. Per germline, CDR1 SGHRS and CDR2 YFSETQ. V was clipped by 4 bases and J by 5 bases, with 10 bases between them. This CDR3 contains 13 residues. For the CDR3, the DNA is TGCGCCAGCAGCGCTGACCGCGACAATGAGCAGTTCTTC. This gives the protein CASSADRDNEQFF.

This clonotype showed up many times. CDR3 nucleotides: TGTGCCAGCAGTGGACTAGGTGGCTCCTACGAGCAGTACTTC. Amino acid sequence: CASSGLGGSYEQYF. This chain links TRBV27 with TRBJ2-7; 7 positions agree with TRBD2. Germline V gene sequence: CDR1 MNHEY, CDR2 SMNVEV (reference sequence). Losses at the gene ends were 5 bases for V and 0 bases for J; bases not matched to a gene: 4. The CDR3 consists of 14 residues.

This clonotype came up many times. The J gene is TRBJ2-6, the V gene TRBV27, with 8 nucleotides matching TRBD1. CDR1 is MNHEY, CDR2 SMNVEV, per germline (reference sequence). The CDR3 has 17 amino acids. V dropped 4 bases and J dropped 1; count of bases not matched to a gene: 6. The CDR3 nucleotides are TGTGCCAGCAGTTCATATCAGGGGGCGTCTGGGGCCAACGTCCTGACTTTC. Amino acid sequence: CASSSYQGASGANVLTF.

Many counts were recorded for this clonotype. The V gene is TRBV28, the J gene TRBJ2-1; D might be TRBD2 (5 bases). This CDR3 region has 15 residues. From germline, CDR1 is MDHEN and CDR2 SYDVKM. V was shortened by 1 base and J by 1 base, with 8 bases between the two germline ends. The CDR3 nucleotides are TGTGCCAGCAGTTTATACCGGGGTTCCTACAATGAGCAGTTCTTC. Amino acids: CASSLYRGSYNEQFF.

The table lists this clonotype with many counts. The V and J genes are TRBV6-1 and TRBJ1-2, with D possibly matching TRBD1 (6 bases). The V gene's germline CDR1 is MNHNS and CDR2 SASEGT. The CDR3 totals 16 residues. Trimming removed 2 bases from V and 8 bases from J, with 21 bases in between. The CDR3 here is CASSESPGWGGGGYTF. The CDR3 nucleotides are TGTGCCAGCAGTGAAAGTCCGGGTTGGGGGGGCGGAGGCTACACCTTC.

This clonotype occurred many times. The chain is built from TRBV5-6 and TRBJ2-7, with a weak D call TRBD1 (5 bases). This CDR3 is built from 16 residues. V was trimmed by 0 bases and J by 2 bases, leaving 15 bases between them. Germline V CDR1 and CDR2: SGHDT, YYEEEE. The CDR3 sequence is CASSLGQTEATYEQYF. In nucleotides, the CDR3 is TGTGCCAGCAGCTTGGGACAGACTGAAGCAACCTACGAGCAGTACTTC.

About this clonotype itself: The germline gene is not matched at one end of the junction; a read error may be the cause. This chain links TRBV6-9 with TRBJ2-2; D perhaps matches TRBD2 (5 bases). Germline V gene lookup returns CDR1 MNHGY and CDR2 SVAAGI. The CDR3 covers 13 residues. The CDR3 DNA is TGTGCCAGCAGTTCTCAGGCCCCCGGGGAGCTGCTTTTT. Its protein is CASSSQAPGELLF.

This clonotype was seen many times. This chain uses TRBV12-3 or TRBV12-4 with TRBJ1-3; weak D call: TRBD1 (5 bases). The CDR3 spans 15 residues. The germline V and J ends were trimmed by 6 bases and 2 bases, with 14 bases remaining between them. The CDR3 nucleotides are TGTGCCAGCAGCCGAATGACAGAAGCTGGAAACACCATATATTTT. The encoded protein is CASSRMTEAGNTIYF.

Comments on this clonotype: This may come from a read error, since a much larger clone is one base off. Here the CDR3 reads CASRQGAGGGMGREQYF. The DNA of the CDR3 is TGTGCCAGCAGACAGGGGGCCGGAGGGGGAATGGGTCGCGAGCAGTACTTC. This chain uses TRBV6-1 with TRBJ2-7; 9 bases line up with TRBD1. The CDR3 length is 17 residues. The J segment lost 6 bases and the V segment lost 6 bases, leaving 18 bases of the junction unmatched. CDR1 and CDR2 (germline): MNHNS, SASEGT.

V usage is TRBV10-3 and J usage is TRBJ1-6, with 7 nucleotides matching TRBD1. Germline V gene data show CDR1 as ENHRY and CDR2 as SYGVKD. This CDR3 spans 13 amino acids. Trimming took 6 bases from V and 10 from J; bases not matched to a gene: 6. CDR3 nucleotides: TGTGCCATCAGGACAGGGTTCGGGTCACCCCTCCACTTT. Protein: CAIRTGFGSPLHF.

This clonotype was found once. This sequence joins TRBV5-1 and TRBJ2-1; weak D call: TRBD2 (6 bases). In germline, CDR1 is SGHRS, CDR2 YFSETQ. Trimming left V 0 bases short and J 5 bases short, with 18 bases between. The CDR3 loop spans 17 amino acids. CDR3 nucleotides: TGCGCCAGCAGCTTGGCCTTCGCGGGAAAGTCGGACAATGAGCAGTTCTTC. It specifies CASSLAFAGKSDNEQFF.

In this sample, this clonotype turned up a few times. The J gene is TRBJ2-7, the V gene TRBV19; possibly TRBD2 for D (5 bases). There are 15 residues in the CDR3. Germline lookup yields CDR1 LNHDA and CDR2 SQIVND (reference sequence). V was shortened by 1 base and J by 0 bases, with 10 bases between the two germline ends. CDR3 in DNA: TGTGCCAGTAGTATAGTTGATAGCGCCTCCTACGAGCAGTACTTC. Amino acids: CASSIVDSASYEQYF.

There are many counts of this clonotype. The chain recombines TRBV7-9 with TRBJ2-1; D is undetermined. Trimming cost V 1 base and J 4 bases, with 8 bases left between them. Germline CDR1 and CDR2: SEHNR and FQNEAQ (reference sequence). CDR3 size: 14 residues. The CDR3 coding sequence is TGTGCCAGCAGCTTAGTAAGGATTTACAATGAGCAGTTCTTC. Protein product: CASSLVRIYNEQFF.

This chain connects TRBV29-1 to TRBJ2-3; 9 nucleotides line up with TRBD2. This CDR3 is 18 amino acids long. Trimming at V came to 7 bases and at J to 2 bases, leaving 19 bases not matched to a gene. Germline V gene lookup returns CDR1 SQVTM and CDR2 ANQGSEA. DNA for the CDR3: TGCAGCGCCCATATAGCGGGGGAACCCCCCTTTCTCACAGATACGCAGTATTTT. This gives the protein CSAHIAGEPPFLTDTQYF.

The chain uses TRBV7-9 and TRBJ2-7; the match to TRBD1 covers 8 bases. Trimming removed 3 bases from V and 7 bases from J; junction bases left unmatched: 8. The CDR3 loop spans 14 amino acids. From germline, CDR1 is SEHNR and CDR2 FQNEAQ (reference sequence). The CDR3 nucleotides are TGTGCCAGCAGCTTGGGGCAGGGGGCGCAAGAGCAGTACTTC. Translating it yields CASSLGQGAQEQYF.

This clonotype was picked up many times. The chain has TRBV18 and TRBJ1-2; D possibly corresponds to TRBD1 (6 bases). Trimming pared 3 bases from V and 3 bases from J, leaving 14 bases between. CDR3 length: 15 residues. From germline, CDR1 is KGHSH and CDR2 LQKENI. CDR3: CASSPGRGADYGYTF. DNA of the CDR3: TGTGCCAGCTCACCCGGACGGGGGGCTGACTATGGCTACACCTTC.